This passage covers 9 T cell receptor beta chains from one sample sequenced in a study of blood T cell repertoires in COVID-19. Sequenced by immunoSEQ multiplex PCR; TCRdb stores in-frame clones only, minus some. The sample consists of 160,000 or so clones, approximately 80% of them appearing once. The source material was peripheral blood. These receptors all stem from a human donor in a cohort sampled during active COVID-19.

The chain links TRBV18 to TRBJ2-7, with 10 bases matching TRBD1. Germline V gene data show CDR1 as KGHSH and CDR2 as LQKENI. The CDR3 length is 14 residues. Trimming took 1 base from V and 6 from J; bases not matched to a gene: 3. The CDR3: CASSPRQGAGEQYF. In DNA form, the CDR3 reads TGTGCCAGCTCACCACGACAGGGGGCGGGCGAGCAGTACTTC.

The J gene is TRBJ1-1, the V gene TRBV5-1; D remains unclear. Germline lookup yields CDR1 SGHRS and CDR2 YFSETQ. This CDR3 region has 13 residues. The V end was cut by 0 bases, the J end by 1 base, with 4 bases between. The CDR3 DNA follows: TGCGCCAGCAGCTTGGACTGGAACACTGAAGCTTTCTTT. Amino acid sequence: CASSLDWNTEAFF.

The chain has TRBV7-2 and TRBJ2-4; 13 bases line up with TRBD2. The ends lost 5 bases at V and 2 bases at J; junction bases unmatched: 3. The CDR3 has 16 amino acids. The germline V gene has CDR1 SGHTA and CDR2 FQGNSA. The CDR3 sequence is CASSRTSGSSKNIQYF. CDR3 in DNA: TGTGCCAGCAGCCGGACTAGCGGGAGTTCCAAAAACATTCAGTACTTC.

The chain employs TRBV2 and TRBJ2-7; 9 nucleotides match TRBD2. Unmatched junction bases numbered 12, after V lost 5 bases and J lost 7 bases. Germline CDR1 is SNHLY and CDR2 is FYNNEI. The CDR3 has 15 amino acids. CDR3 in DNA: TGTGCCAGCAGTCCGCGCGCGGGAGGGCCGGGAGAGCAGTACTTC. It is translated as CASSPRAGGPGEQYF.

CDR3: CASSLRPLAGRETQYF. CDR3 coding DNA: TGTGCCAGCAGCTTGAGACCCTTGGCAGGGCGAGAGACCCAGTACTTC. The V gene is TRBV5-5, the J gene TRBJ2-5, with D possibly being TRBD1 (5 bases). The germline V and J ends were trimmed by 1 base and 4 bases, with 17 bases remaining between them. Per germline, CDR1 SGHKS and CDR2 YYEKEE (reference sequence). This CDR3 has 16 residues.

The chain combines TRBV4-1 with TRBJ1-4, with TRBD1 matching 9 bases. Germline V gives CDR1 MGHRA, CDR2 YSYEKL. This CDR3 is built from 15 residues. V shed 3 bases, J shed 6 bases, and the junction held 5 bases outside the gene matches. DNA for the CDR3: TGCGCCAGCAGCCACAACCGGGACAGGGATGAAAAACTGTTTTTT. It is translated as CASSHNRDRDEKLFF.

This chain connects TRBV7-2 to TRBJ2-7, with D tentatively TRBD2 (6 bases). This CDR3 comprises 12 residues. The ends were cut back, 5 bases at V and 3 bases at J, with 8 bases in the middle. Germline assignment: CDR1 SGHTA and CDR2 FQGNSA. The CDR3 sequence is CASSRDFYEQYF. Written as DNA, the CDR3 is TGTGCCAGCAGCAGGGACTTCTACGAGCAGTACTTC. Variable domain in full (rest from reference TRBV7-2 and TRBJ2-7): GAGVSQSPSNKVTEKGKDVELRCDPISGHTALYWYRQSLGQGLEFLIYFQGNSAPDKSGLPSDRFSAERTGGSVSTLTIQRTQQEDSAVYLCASSRDFYEQYFGPGTRLTVT.

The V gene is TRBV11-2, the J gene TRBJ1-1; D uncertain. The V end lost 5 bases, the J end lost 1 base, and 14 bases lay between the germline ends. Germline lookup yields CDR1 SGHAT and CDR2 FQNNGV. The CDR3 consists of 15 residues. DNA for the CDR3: TGTGCCAGCAGCCCCCCATATACAGAGAACACTGAAGCTTTCTTT. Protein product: CASSPPYTENTEAFF.

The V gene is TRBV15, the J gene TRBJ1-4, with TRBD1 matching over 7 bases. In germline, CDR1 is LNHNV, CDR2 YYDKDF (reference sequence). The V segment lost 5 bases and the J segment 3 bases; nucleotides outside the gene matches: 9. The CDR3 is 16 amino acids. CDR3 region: CATSLGQLRANEKLFF. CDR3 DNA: TGTGCCACCAGCTTGGGACAGCTAAGGGCTAATGAAAAACTGTTTTTT.